This TCR beta chain was profiled in a study of blood T cell repertoires in COVID-19. Produced via immunoSEQ multiplex PCR; TCRdb's table is partial and in-frame only. Of about 230,000 clones in the sample, around nine tenths were seen once. Germline CDR1 MGHRA, CDR2 YSYEKL. This CDR3 comprises 15 residues. After removal of 6 bases from V and 6 bases from J, the junction contained 8 bases not matched to a gene. The TCR comes from a woman younger than 35 who had recovered from COVID-19. V usage is TRBV4-1 and J usage is TRBJ1-1; 12 nucleotides match TRBD1. Sequenced material: peripheral blood. The CDR3 DNA reads as TGCGCCAGCAGACCCATGGGACAGGGGGCAGCTGAAGCTTTCTTT. As protein: CASRPMGQGAAEAFF.